This entry lists 29 T cell receptor beta chains sequenced from one sample in a study of cytomegalovirus exposure and HLA in healthy donors. The protocol was immunoSEQ multiplex PCR, while the TCRdb copy is restricted to in-frame clones and leaves out a portion. Here the sample spans 150,000 to 200,000 clones, about 81% being singletons. Material for sequencing was PBMCs. These TCRs come from a woman in her thirties in good health and CMV-seronegative.

The rearrangement links TRBV5-4 to TRBJ1-2; D is possibly TRBD1 (5 bases). The CDR3 sequence is 13 residues long. Germline V gene sequence: CDR1 SGHNT, CDR2 YYREEE (reference sequence). Trimming stripped 0 bases from V and 2 bases from J, with 5 bases between. The CDR3 DNA reads as TGTGCCAGCAGCTTGGAGGGGAACTATGGCTACACCTTC. Translating it yields CASSLEGNYGYTF.

This clone occurred a few times. This rearrangement joins TRBV18 to TRBJ2-7, with D uncertain. There are 11 residues in the CDR3. Germline V gene lookup returns CDR1 KGHSH and CDR2 LQKENI. Trimming pared 5 bases from V and 5 bases from J, leaving 7 bases between. CDR3 protein: CASSFRDEQYF. Written as DNA, the CDR3 is TGTGCCAGCTCATTCCGAGACGAGCAGTACTTC.

This clone was detected a few times. The V call is TRBV29-1, the J call TRBJ1-2; D perhaps matches TRBD1 (5 bases). In germline, CDR1 is SQVTM, CDR2 ANQGSEA. V shed 7 bases and J shed 3 bases, with 12 bases lying between them. This CDR3 is 12 amino acids long. CDR3 protein: CSARQSDYGYTF. The CDR3 DNA reads as TGCAGCGCAAGACAGAGCGACTATGGCTACACCTTC.

J is TRBJ1-2 and V is TRBV10-2; the match to TRBD1 covers 8 bases. CDR1 and CDR2 (germline): WSHSY, SAAADI. The CDR3 has 13 residues. Trimming removed 5 bases from V and 6 bases from J; junction bases left unmatched: 5. DNA of the CDR3: TGCGCCAGCAGTACCAGGGGGCCTCATGGCTACACCTTC. Amino acid sequence: CASSTRGPHGYTF.

The V and J genes are TRBV18 and TRBJ2-7, with 8 nucleotides matching TRBD2. Germline assignment: CDR1 KGHSH and CDR2 LQKENI. Unmatched junction bases numbered 7, after V lost 5 bases and J lost 7 bases. The CDR3 loop spans 13 amino acids. The CDR3 spells CASSGGLVPEQYF. Here the CDR3 DNA reads TGTGCCAGCTCAGGGGGACTAGTTCCGGAGCAGTACTTC.

V gene TRBV7-9 combines with J gene TRBJ1-1, with D possibly being TRBD1 (6 bases). With 3 bases removed from V and 2 bases from J, the gap between germline ends came to 13 bases. The CDR3 totals 15 residues. The germline CDR1 and CDR2 sequences are SEHNR and FQNEAQ (reference sequence). The chain's CDR3 is CASSFSDRPNTEAFF. The CDR3 DNA follows: TGTGCCAGCAGCTTCTCGGACAGACCTAACACTGAAGCTTTCTTT.

The genes are TRBV5-4 and TRBJ1-2; no clear D. CDR3 length: 11 amino acids. Trimming removed 5 bases from V and 10 bases from J, with 12 bases in between. The germline V gene has CDR1 SGHNT and CDR2 YYREEE (reference sequence). CDR3 nucleotides: TGTGCCAGCAGTATCGAGGATGTCTACACCTTC. As protein: CASSIEDVYTF.

This chain links TRBV30 with TRBJ1-4, with D perhaps matching TRBD1 (5 bases). Per the germline V gene, CDR1 is GTSNPN and CDR2 is SVGIG (reference sequence). This CDR3 contains 15 residues. V was trimmed by 0 bases and J by 4 bases, leaving 12 bases between them. In nucleotides, the CDR3 is TGTGCCTGGAGTGTATCCGGTCAGGGTAATGAAAAACTGTTTTTT. Protein: CAWSVSGQGNEKLFF.

This clone was recorded once. This chain uses TRBV7-2 with TRBJ1-1, with 7 bases matching TRBD1. Unmatched junction bases numbered 5, after V lost 5 bases and J lost 2 bases. This CDR3 is 14 amino acids long. Germline V gene data show CDR1 as SGHTA and CDR2 as FQGNSA. This CDR3 is CASSRSGGNTEAFF. In DNA form, the CDR3 reads TGTGCCAGCAGCCGCTCAGGGGGTAACACTGAAGCTTTCTTT.

This clone was detected only a few times. The chain recombines TRBV6-1 with TRBJ2-5; tentatively, D is TRBD2 (7 bases). This CDR3 spans 14 amino acids. Germline V gene lookup returns CDR1 MNHNS and CDR2 SASEGT. V lost 8 bases and J 0 bases, leaving 13 bases between the germline ends. This CDR3 is CASLPGGDQETQYF. The CDR3 region has the DNA TGTGCCAGCCTGCCGGGGGGCGACCAAGAGACCCAGTACTTC.

In the case of this clone: The junction differs from germline at one of its ends, possibly a read error. The chain employs TRBV7-9 and TRBJ1-4; TRBD1 agrees at 9 bases. Germline loops: CDR1 SEHNR, CDR2 FQNEAQ (reference sequence). CDR3 length: 12 residues. DNA for the CDR3: TGTGCCAGCAGCTTCTCTCCGGGACAGGGAGCTTTT. Its protein product is CASSFSPGQGAF.

The J gene is TRBJ2-5, the V gene TRBV9; TRBD2 aligns across 11 bases. The J segment lost 5 bases and the V segment lost 6 bases, leaving 12 bases of the junction unmatched. Germline lookup yields CDR1 SGDLS and CDR2 YYNGEE. The CDR3 runs 16 residues. The DNA for the CDR3 is TGTGCCAGCACACCGGGACTAGCGGATCTCCGGGAGACCCAGTACTTC. Protein product: CASTPGLADLRETQYF.

The genes are TRBV29-1 and TRBJ1-1, with 7 nucleotides matching TRBD1. Trimming cost V 5 bases and J 7 bases; bases outside gene matches: 10. Germline V gene data show CDR1 as SQVTM and CDR2 as ANQGSEA. The CDR3 spans 13 residues. CDR3 region: CSVQKRQGFEAFF. CDR3 sequence (DNA): TGCAGCGTTCAGAAAAGACAGGGCTTTGAAGCTTTCTTT. Together with reference TRBV29-1 and TRBJ1-1, the CDR3 gives the full variable domain: SAVISQKPSRDICQRGTSLTIQCQVDSQVTMMFWYRQQPGQSLTLIATANQGSEATYESGFVIDKFPISRPNLTFSTLTVSNMSPEDSSIYLCSVQKRQGFEAFFGQGTRLTVV.

The chain couples TRBV5-4 to TRBJ1-1, with 7 bases that match TRBD1. V was pared by 1 base and J by 2 bases, with 5 bases of the junction left unmatched. Germline CDR1 and CDR2: SGHNT and YYREEE (reference sequence). This CDR3 comprises 15 residues. The CDR3 DNA sequence: TGTGCCAGCAGCTTGCCGGCAGGGGGAAACACTGAAGCTTTCTTT. Translation: CASSLPAGGNTEAFF.

This clone was recorded only once. The DNA for the CDR3 is TGTGCCAGCAGCTTAGTGCAGGCCGGTGGCTATGGCTACACCTTC. This gives the protein CASSLVQAGGYGYTF. This chain uses TRBV11-2 with TRBJ1-2; D is unresolved. The germline V and J ends were trimmed by 1 base and 4 bases, with 13 bases remaining between them. The CDR3 loop spans 15 amino acids. In germline, CDR1 is SGHAT, CDR2 FQNNGV.

The sample holds a few counts of this clone. The rearrangement links TRBV9 to TRBJ1-2; 9 bases map to TRBD1. Trimming at V came to 0 bases and at J to 9 bases, leaving 12 bases not matched to a gene. CDR3 length: 16 amino acids. Germline lookup yields CDR1 SGDLS and CDR2 YYNGEE. The CDR3 bases are TGTGCCAGCAGCGTAGGAGGGGTGGACAGGGGAGTTCGCTACACCTTC. Translation: CASSVGGVDRGVRYTF.

The V and J genes are TRBV2 and TRBJ2-3, with 11 bases fitting TRBD2. Germline CDR1 is SNHLY and CDR2 is FYNNEI. V dropped 7 bases and J dropped 1; count of bases not matched to a gene: 4. CDR3 size: 15 residues. The CDR3 loop is CASKSLAGGTDTQYF. The DNA for the CDR3 is TGTGCCAGCAAATCACTAGCGGGGGGCACAGATACGCAGTATTTT.

CDR3: CSAREQAKQFF. The CDR3 DNA is TGCAGTGCTAGAGAACAGGCCAAGCAGTTCTTC. This chain uses TRBV20-1 with TRBJ2-1, with D perhaps TRBD1 (5 bases). The CDR3 sequence is 11 residues long. The ends were cut back, 0 bases at V and 11 bases at J, with 8 bases in the middle. Germline V CDR1 and CDR2: DFQATT, SNEGSKA (reference sequence).

Of note for this clone: The sample holds other DNA sequences that translate to the same CDR3. The chain is built from TRBV4-1 and TRBJ1-2, with 8 bases that match TRBD1. Trimming removed 1 base from V and 6 bases from J; junction bases left unmatched: 1. Germline V gives CDR1 MGHRA, CDR2 YSYEKL. This CDR3 spans 13 amino acids. The CDR3 sequence is CASSQAQGDGYTF. The CDR3 bases are TGCGCCAGCAGCCAAGCACAGGGGGATGGCTACACCTTC.

The CDR3 DNA is TGTGCCAGCAGTGCCGGGACAGAACAAGAGACCCAGTACTTC. Translation gives CASSAGTEQETQYF. The rearrangement joins TRBV2 to TRBJ2-5; TRBD1 aligns across 7 bases. CDR1 SNHLY and CDR2 FYNNEI come from the germline V gene. CDR3 length: 14 residues. The V gene end was trimmed by 4 bases and the J gene end by 2 bases; junction bases not matched to a gene: 4.

J is TRBJ1-1 and V is TRBV18; TRBD1 matches 7 bases. The CDR3 length is 13 residues. The ends lost 10 bases at V and 0 bases at J; junction bases unmatched: 5. Germline V gives CDR1 KGHSH, CDR2 LQKENI. CDR3: CATAQGMNTEAFF. CDR3 in DNA: TGTGCCACCGCACAGGGGATGAACACTGAAGCTTTCTTT. The whole variable domain, remainder taken from reference TRBV18 and TRBJ1-1, is NAGVMQNPRHLVRRRGQEARLRCSPMKGHSHVYWYRQLPEEGLKFMVYLQKENIIDESGMPKERFSAEFPKEGPSILRIQQVVRGDSAAYFCATAQGMNTEAFFGQGTRLTVV.

The chain has TRBV6-1 and TRBJ1-6; the match to TRBD1 covers 7 bases. Germline CDR1 is MNHNS and CDR2 is SASEGT. CDR3 length equals 14 residues. J gave up 5 bases and V 7 bases, and 5 bases lay outside the gene matches. CDR3 amino acids: CASMRTGDNSPLHF. CDR3 coding DNA: TGTGCCAGCATGAGGACAGGCGATAATTCACCCCTCCACTTT.

This chain uses TRBV4-2 with TRBJ1-3; a possible D gene is TRBD1 (5 bases). CDR3 length: 19 amino acids. CDR1 is LGHNA, CDR2 YNFKEQ, per germline. Trimming removed 0 bases from V and 1 base from J, with 19 bases in between. CDR3 DNA: TGTGCCAGCAGCCAAGAGCAGAATATAATGCCAGGGTCTGGAAACACCATATATTTT. Translation gives CASSQEQNIMPGSGNTIYF.

The genes are TRBV29-1 and TRBJ2-2; tentative D call: TRBD2 (5 bases). V was shortened by 2 bases and J by 5 bases, with 6 bases between the two germline ends. This CDR3 is 12 amino acids long. The germline gives CDR1 SQVTM, CDR2 ANQGSEA. CDR3 DNA sequence: TGCAGCGTTGAAACGGGGACCGGGGAGCTGTTTTTT. It codes for CSVETGTGELFF.

V gene TRBV5-1 combines with J gene TRBJ2-7; 7 bases align to TRBD2. The CDR3 is 13 residues long. J gave up 6 bases and V 6 bases, and 9 bases lay outside the gene matches. The V gene's germline CDR1 is SGHRS and CDR2 YFSETQ. The chain's CDR3 is CASTGGTPLEQYF. Here the CDR3 DNA reads TGCGCCAGCACCGGGGGGACCCCGCTCGAGCAGTACTTC.

The chain couples TRBV7-3 to TRBJ2-2; D is perhaps TRBD1 (6 bases). There are 13 residues in the CDR3. V dropped 8 bases and J dropped 1 base, with 8 bases sitting between them. The germline gives CDR1 SGHTA, CDR2 FQGTGA. CDR3 region: CASGGLNTGELFF. CDR3 nucleotides: TGTGCCAGCGGGGGCCTGAACACCGGGGAGCTGTTTTTT.

The V and J genes are TRBV5-1 and TRBJ2-2; a weak D match, TRBD2 (5 bases). The CDR3 is 15 amino acids. Germline V gene data show CDR1 as SGHRS and CDR2 as YFSETQ. Trimming removed 0 bases at V and 5 bases at J, with 11 bases between. The CDR3 nucleotides are TGCGCCAGCAGCTTGGGTTTAGAGGGAACCGGGGAGCTGTTTTTT. Residues: CASSLGLEGTGELFF.

Only a few counts were recorded for this clone. J is TRBJ1-5 and V is TRBV2; D is ambiguous. The germline V and J ends were trimmed by 1 base and 6 bases, with 13 bases remaining between them. Germline loops: CDR1 SNHLY, CDR2 FYNNEI. The CDR3 spans 15 residues. The CDR3 spells CASSEELRVSQPQHF. Here the CDR3 DNA reads TGTGCCAGCAGTGAAGAGCTCCGGGTAAGTCAGCCCCAGCATTTT.

This clone was seen only once. The V gene is TRBV6-5, the J gene TRBJ1-1; unclear D gene. The CDR3 extends over 15 amino acids. Trimming pared 0 bases from V and 2 bases from J, leaving 10 bases between. Germline assignment: CDR1 MNHEY and CDR2 SVGAGI. This CDR3 reads CASSYSGGFNTEAFF. CDR3 DNA sequence: TGTGCCAGCAGTTACTCAGGAGGGTTTAACACTGAAGCTTTCTTT.